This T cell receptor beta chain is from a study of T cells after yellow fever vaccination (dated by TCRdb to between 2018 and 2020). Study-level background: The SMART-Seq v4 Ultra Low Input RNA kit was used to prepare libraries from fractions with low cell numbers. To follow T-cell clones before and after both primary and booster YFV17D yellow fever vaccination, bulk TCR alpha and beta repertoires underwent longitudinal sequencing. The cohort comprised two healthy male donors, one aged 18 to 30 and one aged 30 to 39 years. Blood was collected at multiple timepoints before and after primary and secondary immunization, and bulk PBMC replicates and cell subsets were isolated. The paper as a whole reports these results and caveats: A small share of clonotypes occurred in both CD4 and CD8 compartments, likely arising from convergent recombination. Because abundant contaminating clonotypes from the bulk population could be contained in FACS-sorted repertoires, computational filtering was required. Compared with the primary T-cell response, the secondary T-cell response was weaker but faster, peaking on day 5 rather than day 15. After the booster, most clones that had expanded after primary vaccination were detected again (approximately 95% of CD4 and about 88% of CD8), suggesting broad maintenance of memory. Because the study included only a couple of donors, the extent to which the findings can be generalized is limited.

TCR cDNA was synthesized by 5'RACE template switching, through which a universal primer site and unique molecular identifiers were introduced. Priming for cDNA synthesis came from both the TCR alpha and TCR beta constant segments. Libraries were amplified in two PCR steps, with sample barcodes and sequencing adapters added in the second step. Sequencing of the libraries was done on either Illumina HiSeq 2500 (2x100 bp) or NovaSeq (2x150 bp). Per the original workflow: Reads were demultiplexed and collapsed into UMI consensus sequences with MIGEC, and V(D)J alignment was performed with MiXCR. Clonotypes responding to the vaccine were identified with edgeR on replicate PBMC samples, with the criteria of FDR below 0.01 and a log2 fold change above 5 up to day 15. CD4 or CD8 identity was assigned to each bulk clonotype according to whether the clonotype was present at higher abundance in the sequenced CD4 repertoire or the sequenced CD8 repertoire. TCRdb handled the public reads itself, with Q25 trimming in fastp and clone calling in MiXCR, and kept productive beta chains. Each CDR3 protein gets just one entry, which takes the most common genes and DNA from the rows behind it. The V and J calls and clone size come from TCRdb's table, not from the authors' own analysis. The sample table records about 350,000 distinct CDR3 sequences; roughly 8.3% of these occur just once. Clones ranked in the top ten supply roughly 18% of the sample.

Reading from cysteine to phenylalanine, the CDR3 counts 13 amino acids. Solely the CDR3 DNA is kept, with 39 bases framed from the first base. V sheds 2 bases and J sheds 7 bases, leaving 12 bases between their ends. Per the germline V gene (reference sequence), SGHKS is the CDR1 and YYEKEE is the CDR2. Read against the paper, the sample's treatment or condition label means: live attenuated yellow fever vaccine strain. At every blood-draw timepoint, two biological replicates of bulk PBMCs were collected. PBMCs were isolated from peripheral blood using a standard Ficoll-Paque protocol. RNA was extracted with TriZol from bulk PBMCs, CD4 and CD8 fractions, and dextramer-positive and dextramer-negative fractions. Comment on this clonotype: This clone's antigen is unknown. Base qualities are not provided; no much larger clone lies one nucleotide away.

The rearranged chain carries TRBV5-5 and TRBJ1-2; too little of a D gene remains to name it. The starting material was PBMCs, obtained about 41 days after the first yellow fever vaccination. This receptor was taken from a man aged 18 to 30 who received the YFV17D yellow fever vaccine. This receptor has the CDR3 CASSFSGLSGYTF. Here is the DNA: TGTGCCAGCAGCTTTTCCGGGTTGAGTGGCTACACCTTC.